A selection of T cell receptor beta chains follows, all from one sample in a study of blood T cells in healthy people across ages. One entry per CDR3 protein results from TCRdb running MiXCR on the 5' RACE reads. The data contain over 700,000 distinct CDR3 sequences, 40% to 65% of them singletons. The specimen was blood. These receptors were obtained from an elderly man in good health. The CDR3 runs from the conserved cysteine through the conserved F or W. The order of the fields is J gene, CDR3 length, D gene, clone size, V gene, CDR3 protein, CDR3 DNA. A D gene is named only where the DNA matches it firmly. Where a row states a size, it is once, few, many or the class of an expanded clone; other rows omit it.

j_gene: TRBJ2-1
len: 11
d_gene: NA
abundance: NA
v_gene: TRBV12-3/TRBV12-4
CDR3aa: CASSGRDEQFF
CDR3nt: TGTGCCAGCAGTGGAAGGGATGAGCAGTTCTTC

j_gene: TRBJ2-3
len: 15
d_gene: TRBD2
abundance: few
v_gene: TRBV5-1
CDR3aa: CASSLGSAGRYTQYF
CDR3nt: TGCGCCAGCAGCTTGGGGTCAGCGGGACGATATACGCAGTATTTT

j_gene: TRBJ2-7
len: 17
d_gene: TRBD2
abundance: NA
v_gene: TRBV3-1
CDR3aa: CASSRVGASGRPYEQYF
CDR3nt: TGTGCCAGCAGCCGAGTGGGGGCTAGCGGGAGACCCTACGAGCAGTACTTC

j_gene: TRBJ2-7
len: 14
d_gene: TRBD1
abundance: few
v_gene: TRBV4-2
CDR3aa: CASSRNRGSDEQYF
CDR3nt: TGTGCCAGCAGCCGTAACAGGGGCTCTGACGAGCAGTACTTC

j_gene: TRBJ2-5
len: 14
d_gene: NA
abundance: NA
v_gene: TRBV7-2
CDR3aa: CASSRGHVQETQYF
CDR3nt: TGTGCCAGCAGCCGGGGCCACGTACAAGAGACCCAGTACTTC

j_gene: TRBJ2-3
len: 16
d_gene: TRBD2
abundance: NA
v_gene: TRBV20-1
CDR3aa: CSAGTSGSRPTDTQYF
CDR3nt: TGCAGTGCCGGGACTAGCGGGAGTCGGCCCACAGATACGCAGTATTTT

j_gene: TRBJ2-1
len: 15
d_gene: TRBD2
abundance: NA
v_gene: TRBV12-3/TRBV12-4
CDR3aa: CASSTSSGSTNEQFF
CDR3nt: TGTGCCAGCAGTACGTCTAGCGGGAGTACGAATGAGCAGTTCTTC

j_gene: TRBJ1-4
len: 14
d_gene: NA
abundance: NA
v_gene: TRBV2
CDR3aa: CASKGGNQHEKLFF
CDR3nt: TGTGCCAGCAAGGGGGGAAATCAGCATGAAAAACTGTTTTTT

j_gene: TRBJ2-7
len: 11
d_gene: NA
abundance: NA
v_gene: TRBV29-1
CDR3aa: CSGTGNYEQYF
CDR3nt: TGCAGCGGTACAGGGAACTACGAGCAGTACTTC

j_gene: TRBJ2-2
len: 13
d_gene: NA
abundance: NA
v_gene: TRBV27
CDR3aa: CASSTLGTGELFF
CDR3nt: TGTGCCAGCAGTACCCTGGGCACCGGGGAGCTGTTTTTT

j_gene: TRBJ1-4
len: 15
d_gene: NA
abundance: NA
v_gene: TRBV2
CDR3aa: CASSLSGSTNEKLFF
CDR3nt: TGTGCCAGCAGTCTGTCGGGGTCAACTAATGAAAAACTGTTTTTT

j_gene: TRBJ1-2
len: 13
d_gene: NA
abundance: few
v_gene: TRBV20-1
CDR3aa: CSARDLSVRGYTF
CDR3nt: TGCAGTGCTAGAGATTTATCAGTACGTGGCTACACCTTC

j_gene: TRBJ2-2
len: 14
d_gene: TRBD1
abundance: NA
v_gene: TRBV9
CDR3aa: CASSVTGGTGELFF
CDR3nt: TGTGCCAGCAGCGTCACAGGGGGCACCGGGGAGCTGTTTTTT

j_gene: TRBJ2-1
len: 15
d_gene: NA
abundance: NA
v_gene: TRBV2
CDR3aa: CASSETTRSYNEQFF
CDR3nt: TGTGCCAGCAGTGAAACTACCCGCTCCTACAATGAGCAGTTCTTC

j_gene: TRBJ2-5
len: 14
d_gene: NA
abundance: NA
v_gene: TRBV5-1
CDR3aa: CASGAPTDHNEQYF
CDR3nt: TGCGCCAGCGGCGCCCCGACGGATCACAATGAGCAGTACTTC

j_gene: TRBJ1-6
len: 15
d_gene: NA
abundance: few
v_gene: TRBV12-3/TRBV12-4
CDR3aa: CASSLSRTWNSPLHF
CDR3nt: TGTGCCAGCAGTTTATCCCGGACCTGGAATTCACCCCTCCACTTT

j_gene: TRBJ2-5
len: 13
d_gene: NA
abundance: once
v_gene: TRBV20-1
CDR3aa: CSARVGTGETQYF
CDR3nt: TGCAGTGCTAGAGTGGGCACGGGGGAGACCCAGTACTTC

j_gene: TRBJ1-1
len: 14
d_gene: NA
abundance: NA
v_gene: TRBV12-3/TRBV12-4
CDR3aa: CASMSSGGYTEAFF
CDR3nt: TGTGCCAGCATGAGCTCCGGGGGGTACACTGAAGCTTTCTTT

j_gene: TRBJ2-5
len: 11
d_gene: NA
abundance: few
v_gene: TRBV29-1
CDR3aa: CSVRLYNEQYF
CDR3nt: TGCAGCGTTCGGCTTTACAATGAGCAGTACTTC

j_gene: TRBJ2-1
len: 15
d_gene: TRBD2
abundance: NA
v_gene: TRBV18
CDR3aa: CASPPASGAHNEQFF
CDR3nt: TGTGCCAGCCCACCGGCTAGCGGGGCCCACAATGAGCAGTTCTTC

j_gene: TRBJ1-3
len: 15
d_gene: NA
abundance: NA
v_gene: TRBV12-3/TRBV12-4
CDR3aa: CASTPNRATGSTIYF
CDR3nt: TGTGCCAGCACGCCTAACAGGGCCACTGGAAGCACCATATATTTT

j_gene: TRBJ2-3
len: 13
d_gene: TRBD2
abundance: NA
v_gene: TRBV6-1
CDR3aa: CASRTSGRPYAYF
CDR3nt: TGTGCCAGCAGGACTAGCGGGAGACCATACGCGTATTTT

j_gene: TRBJ1-2
len: 13
d_gene: TRBD1
abundance: NA
v_gene: TRBV10-2
CDR3aa: CASSAGGADGYTF
CDR3nt: TGCGCCAGCAGTGCAGGGGGCGCAGACGGCTACACCTTC

j_gene: TRBJ2-2
len: 14
d_gene: NA
abundance: once
v_gene: TRBV5-1
CDR3aa: CASSTLQLTGELFF
CDR3nt: TGCGCCAGCAGCACCCTCCAACTCACCGGGGAGCTGTTTTTT

j_gene: TRBJ2-7
len: 14
d_gene: TRBD1
abundance: few
v_gene: TRBV12-3/TRBV12-4
CDR3aa: CASSLAGQGQEQYF
CDR3nt: TGTGCCAGCAGTTTAGCGGGACAGGGGCAAGAGCAGTACTTC

j_gene: TRBJ1-1
len: 15
d_gene: NA
abundance: NA
v_gene: TRBV2
CDR3aa: CASTMTGQRNTEAFF
CDR3nt: TGTGCCAGCACCATGACCGGGCAGAGGAACACTGAAGCTTTCTTT

j_gene: TRBJ2-1
len: 14
d_gene: TRBD1
abundance: NA
v_gene: TRBV12-3/TRBV12-4
CDR3aa: CASSFTGVDPEQFF
CDR3nt: TGTGCCAGCAGTTTTACAGGGGTCGATCCTGAGCAGTTCTTC

j_gene: TRBJ2-7
len: 15
d_gene: TRBD2
abundance: few
v_gene: TRBV5-1
CDR3aa: CASSLSGRASYEQYF
CDR3nt: TGCGCCAGCAGCTTGAGCGGGAGGGCCTCCTACGAGCAGTACTTC